The source of this T cell receptor beta chain is a study of blood T cell repertoires in COVID-19. Study as a whole: COVID-19 samples from acute and convalescent phases originated in the United States, Italy and Spain.

Details on this clone: The sample has other DNA sequences that encode this CDR3 too.

Original analysis: Estimated nucleated cell counts came from reference gene primer amplification. Some clones are missing from TCRdb's copy, which holds only in-frame ones; the method was immunoSEQ multiplex PCR. V, J and clone size are those of that table, while D and trimming were read from the DNA. The sample holds some 350,000 clones; 75% to 90% are singletons and the top ten take around 1%. This CDR3 contains 14 residues. Trimming removed 5 bases at V and 0 bases at J, with 10 bases between. Germline V gene data show CDR1 as SEHNR and CDR2 as FQNEAQ (reference sequence). Enrolled through a virtual design, the participants were between about 18 and 89 years of age and came from approximately 25 US areas.

V gene TRBV7-9 combines with J gene TRBJ1-1; perhaps TRBD1 as D (6 bases). Sequenced: PBMCs or T cells enriched from blood (not recorded which). The TCR sequence derives from a man younger than 35 who had recovered from COVID-19. CDR3 nucleotide sequence: TGTGCCAGCAGCCTAGGACAGCTGAACACTGAAGCTTTCTTT. Translating gives CASSLGQLNTEAFF.